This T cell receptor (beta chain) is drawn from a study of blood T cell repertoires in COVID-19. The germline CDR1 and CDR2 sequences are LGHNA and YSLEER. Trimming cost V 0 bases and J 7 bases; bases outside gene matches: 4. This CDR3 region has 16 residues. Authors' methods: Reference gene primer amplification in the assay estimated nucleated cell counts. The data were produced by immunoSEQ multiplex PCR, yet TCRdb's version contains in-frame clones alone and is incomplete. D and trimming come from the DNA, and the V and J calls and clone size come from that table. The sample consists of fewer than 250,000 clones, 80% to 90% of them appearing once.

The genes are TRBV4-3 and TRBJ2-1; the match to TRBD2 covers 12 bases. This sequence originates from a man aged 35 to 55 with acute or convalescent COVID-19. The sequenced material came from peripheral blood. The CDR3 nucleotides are TGCGCCAGCAGCCAAGATCCCCTAGCGGGGGGGAATGAGCAGTTCTTC. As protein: CASSQDPLAGGNEQFF.